What follows describes a single T cell receptor (beta chain). The target of this receptor is not known. No quality values exist for individual bases; no much larger clone is one base distant. This specimen comes from a study of T cell responses to AZD1222 COVID-19 vaccine (dated by TCRdb to the early 2020s). About the full investigation: AZD1222 recipients given second doses at about 4 weeks or at about 12 weeks were pooled, since spike-specific TCR depth and breadth were not found to differ between the two schedules. A total of just over 230 trial participants underwent TCR sequencing, of whom 207 received two doses of AZD1222 and 26 received two doses of the MenACWY control vaccine. Trial participants were enrolled by age into subgroups of 18-55, 56-69 and 70-plus years, and about 150, 27 and 61 TCR-sequenced participants, respectively, were included in these subgroups.

The CDR3 regions of human TCRbeta chains were analyzed by immunosequencing. Concerning the study's data processing: TCRs in the repertoires were compared against a reference library of SARS-CoV-2-specific TCRs that had been generated with the MIRA antigen-specificity platform. Breadth was defined as the fraction of unique TCRs that were SARS-CoV-2-associated. Depth was defined as the fraction of total T cells that were SARS-CoV-2-associated. Using the MIRA data, every spike-specific TCR was mapped to the spike region that the TCR reacted to and assigned to either a CD4 or a CD8 class. Log10-transformed breadth and depth values were compared by one-way ANOVA with Sidak's multiple comparisons tests. TCRdb stores this immuneACCESS table with in-frame sequences only. Part of the clones is absent; in the studies checked, under half of the shortfall reflects unresolved V genes, and no reason is known for the rest. V, J and clone size are taken as reported in that table, and D and trimming were inferred from the DNA itself. This sample comprises roughly 91,000 clones, roughly 90% of them detected only once. 2.5% to 3.5% of the sample is in the top ten clones.

Summary of the overall study and its limitations: No day 14 peak-response samples were available, so repertoires were characterized only after the peak T cell response. Nearly half of unique spike-specific TCRs reportedly recognized epitopes outside regions mutated in the B.1.351 and B.1.1.7 variants. Spike-specific TCR breadth and depth rose significantly after two AZD1222 doses compared with day 0 and with MenACWY recipients. The 56-69-year group was small, and its depth increase did not reach significance, likely because of low power. The whole spike protein was spanned by vaccine-associated CD4 TCRs, and dominant responses were seen in regions 160-218 and 743-854. Participants were mostly white British and included more females than males, and it was suggested by the authors that clonal diversity may have been underestimated. Conclusions about previously exposed vaccinees are limited because only a handful of AZD1222 recipients were SARS-CoV-2 seropositive at baseline.

Read against the paper, the sample's time point label means: baseline before first vaccination. The vaccinee samples were drawn from two UK trials, COV001 and COV002, one of which was a single-blind randomized controlled phase 2/3 trial testing AZD1222 (ChAdOx1 nCoV-19) in healthy adults. For TCRbeta chain sequencing, PBMC samples were collected from trial participants at day 0 and at day 28 after the second dose. In the germline V gene, CDR1 corresponds to MGHDK and CDR2 to SYGVNS. Unmatched junction bases come to 7, with V trimmed by 4 bases and J by 9 bases. The CDR3 holds 13 amino acids from the cysteine to the phenylalanine. Of the read, only the CDR3 DNA is kept; its 39 bases are in frame from base 1.

Sequencing was performed on peripheral blood, taken on day 0 of AZD1222 vaccination. Recombination joined TRBV25-1 with TRBJ1-1, and TRBD1 matches 8 of the central bases. This receptor was identified in an adult in good health. The CDR3 loop reads CASSGQGAGKAFF. The DNA sequence is given as TGTGCCAGCAGTGGGCAGGGGGCTGGGAAAGCTTTCTTT.